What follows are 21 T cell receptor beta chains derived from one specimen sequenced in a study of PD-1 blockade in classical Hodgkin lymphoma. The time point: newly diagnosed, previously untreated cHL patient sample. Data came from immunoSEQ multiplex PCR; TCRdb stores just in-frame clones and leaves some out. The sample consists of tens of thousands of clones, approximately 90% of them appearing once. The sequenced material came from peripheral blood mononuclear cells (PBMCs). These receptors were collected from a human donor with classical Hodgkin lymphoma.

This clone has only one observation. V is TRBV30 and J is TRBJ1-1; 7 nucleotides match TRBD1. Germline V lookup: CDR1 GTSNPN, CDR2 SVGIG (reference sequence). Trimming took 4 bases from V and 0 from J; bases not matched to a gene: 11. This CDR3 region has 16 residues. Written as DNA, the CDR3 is TGTGCCTGGATGCTGGGACAGTCTTACATGAACACTGAAGCTTTCTTT. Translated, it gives CAWMLGQSYMNTEAFF.

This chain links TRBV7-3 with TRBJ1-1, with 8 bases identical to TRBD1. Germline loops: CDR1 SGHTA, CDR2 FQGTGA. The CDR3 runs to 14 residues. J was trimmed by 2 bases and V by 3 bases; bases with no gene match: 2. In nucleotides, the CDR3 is TGTGCCAGCAGCTTCGACAGGGGTAACACTGAAGCTTTCTTT. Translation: CASSFDRGNTEAFF.

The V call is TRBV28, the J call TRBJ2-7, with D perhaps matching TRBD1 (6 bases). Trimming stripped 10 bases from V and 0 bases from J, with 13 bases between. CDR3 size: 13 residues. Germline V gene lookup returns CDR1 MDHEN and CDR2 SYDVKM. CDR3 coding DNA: TGTGCCACCACAGGGATCGGCTCCTACGAGCAGTACGTC. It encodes CATTGIGSYEQYV.

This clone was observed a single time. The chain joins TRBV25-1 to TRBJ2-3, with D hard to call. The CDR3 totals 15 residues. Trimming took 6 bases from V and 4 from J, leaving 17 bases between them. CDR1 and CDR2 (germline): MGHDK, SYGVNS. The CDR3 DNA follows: TGTGCCAGCAGGGGGATCTATGAAAAGTCAGATACGCAGTATTTT. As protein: CASRGIYEKSDTQYF.

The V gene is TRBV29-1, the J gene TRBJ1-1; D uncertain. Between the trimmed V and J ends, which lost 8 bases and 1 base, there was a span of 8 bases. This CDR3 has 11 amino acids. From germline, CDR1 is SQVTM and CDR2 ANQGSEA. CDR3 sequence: CSCLSNTEAFF. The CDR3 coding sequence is TGCAGCTGTCTGTCGAACACTGAAGCTTTCTTT.

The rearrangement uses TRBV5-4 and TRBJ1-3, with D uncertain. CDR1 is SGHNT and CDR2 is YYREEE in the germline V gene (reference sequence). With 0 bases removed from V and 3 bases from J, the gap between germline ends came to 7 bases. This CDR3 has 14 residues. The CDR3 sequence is CASSLERDGNTIYF. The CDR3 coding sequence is TGTGCCAGCAGCTTGGAAAGGGATGGAAACACCATATATTTT.

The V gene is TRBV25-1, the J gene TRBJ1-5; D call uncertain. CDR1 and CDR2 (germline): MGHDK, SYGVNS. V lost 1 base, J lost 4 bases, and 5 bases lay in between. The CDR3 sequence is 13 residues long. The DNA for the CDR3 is TGTGCCAGCAGTGAATGGGGTAATCAGCCCCAGCATTTT. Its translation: CASSEWGNQPQHF.

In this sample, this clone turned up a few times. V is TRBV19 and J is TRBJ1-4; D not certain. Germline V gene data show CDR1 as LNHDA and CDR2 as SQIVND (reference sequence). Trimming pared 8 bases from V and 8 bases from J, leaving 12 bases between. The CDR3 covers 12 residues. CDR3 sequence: CASSSGGEKLFF. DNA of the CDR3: TGTGCCAGTTCCTCGGGAGGGGAAAAACTGTTTTTT.

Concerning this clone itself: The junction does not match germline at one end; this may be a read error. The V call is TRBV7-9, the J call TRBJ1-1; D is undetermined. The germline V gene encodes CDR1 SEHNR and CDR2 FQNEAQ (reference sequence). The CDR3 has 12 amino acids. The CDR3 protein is CASSLGQREASF. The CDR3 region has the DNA TGTGCCAGCAGCTTAGGGCAGCGTGAAGCTTCCTTT.

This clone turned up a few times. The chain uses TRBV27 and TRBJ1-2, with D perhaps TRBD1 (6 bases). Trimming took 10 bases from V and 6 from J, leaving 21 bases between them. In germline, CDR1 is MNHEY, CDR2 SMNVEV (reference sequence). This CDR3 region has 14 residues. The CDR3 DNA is TGTGCCACCATGACCCGGGGGGCATCGGATGGCTACACCTTC. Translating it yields CATMTRGASDGYTF.

The CDR3 DNA follows: TGCGCCAGCAGCTTGGGTGATGGCGGGAGGCGTGGTGGTGAGCAGTTCTTC. Encoded protein: CASSLGDGGRRGGEQFF. The rearrangement links TRBV5-1 to TRBJ2-1, with 8 bases that match TRBD2. V was pared by 0 bases and J by 9 bases, with 14 bases of the junction left unmatched. CDR1 and CDR2 from the germline V gene are SGHRS and YFSETQ. CDR3 size: 17 residues.

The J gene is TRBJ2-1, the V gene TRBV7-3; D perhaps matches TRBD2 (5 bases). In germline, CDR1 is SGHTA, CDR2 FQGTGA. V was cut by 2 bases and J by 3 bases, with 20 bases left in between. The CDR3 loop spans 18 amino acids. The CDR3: CASSLLSTPRGNYNEQFF. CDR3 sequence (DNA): TGTGCCAGCAGCTTACTTAGCACACCACGGGGAAACTACAATGAGCAGTTCTTC.

The CDR3 loop is CASSLGPGLAGDGQFF. The CDR3 DNA reads as TGCGCCAGCAGCTTGGGGCCGGGACTAGCGGGAGACGGGCAGTTCTTC. The J gene is TRBJ2-1, the V gene TRBV5-1, with 14 bases lining up with TRBD2. This CDR3 comprises 16 residues. V trimming: 0 bases; J trimming: 12 bases; junction bases outside the gene matches: 8. Germline V gene lookup returns CDR1 SGHRS and CDR2 YFSETQ.

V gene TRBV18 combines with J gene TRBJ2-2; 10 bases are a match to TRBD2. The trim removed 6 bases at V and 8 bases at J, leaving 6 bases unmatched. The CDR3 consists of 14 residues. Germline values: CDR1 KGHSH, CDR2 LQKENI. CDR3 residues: CASSSGRASGELFF. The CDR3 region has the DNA TGTGCCAGCTCCAGCGGGAGGGCGTCGGGGGAGCTGTTTTTT.

The CDR3 loop is CASRFTGYDQETQYF. The DNA for the CDR3 is TGTGCCAGCAGGTTTACAGGGTACGACCAAGAGACCCAGTACTTC. This chain uses TRBV28 with TRBJ2-5; D might be TRBD1 (6 bases). The germline V gene has CDR1 MDHEN and CDR2 SYDVKM. V was cut by 6 bases and J by 0 bases, with 14 bases left in between. This CDR3 has 15 residues.

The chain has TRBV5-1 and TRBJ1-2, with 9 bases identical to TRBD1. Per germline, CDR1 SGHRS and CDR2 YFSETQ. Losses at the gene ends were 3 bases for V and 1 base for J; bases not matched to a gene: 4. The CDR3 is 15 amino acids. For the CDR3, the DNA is TGCGCCAGCAGCTCGACAGGGGGTGATAACTATGGCTACACCTTC. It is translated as CASSSTGGDNYGYTF. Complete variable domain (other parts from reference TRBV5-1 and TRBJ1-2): KAGVTQTPRYLIKTRGQQVTLSCSPISGHRSVSWYQQTPGQGLQFLFEYFSETQRNKGNFPGRFSGRQFSNSRSEMNVSTLELGDSALYLCASSSTGGDNYGYTFGSGTRLTVV.

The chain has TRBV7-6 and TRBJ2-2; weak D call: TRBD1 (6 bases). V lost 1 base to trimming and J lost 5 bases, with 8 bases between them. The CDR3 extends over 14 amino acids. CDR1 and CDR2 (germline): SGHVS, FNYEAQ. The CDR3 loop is CASSLVQGTGELFF. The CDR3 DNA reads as TGTGCCAGCAGCTTAGTCCAGGGGACCGGGGAGCTGTTTTTT.

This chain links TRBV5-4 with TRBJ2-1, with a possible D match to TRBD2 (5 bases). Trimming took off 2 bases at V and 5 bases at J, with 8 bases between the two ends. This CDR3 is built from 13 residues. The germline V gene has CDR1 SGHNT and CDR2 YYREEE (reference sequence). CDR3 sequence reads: CASSFSDNNEQFF. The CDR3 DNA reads TGTGCCAGCAGCTTTAGCGATAACAATGAGCAGTTCTTC. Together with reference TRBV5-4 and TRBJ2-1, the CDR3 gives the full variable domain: ETGVTQSPTHLIKTRGQQVTLRCSSQSGHNTVSWYQQALGQGPQFIFQYYREEENGRGNFPPRFSGLQFPNYSSELNVNALELDDSALYLCASSFSDNNEQFFGPGTRLTVL.

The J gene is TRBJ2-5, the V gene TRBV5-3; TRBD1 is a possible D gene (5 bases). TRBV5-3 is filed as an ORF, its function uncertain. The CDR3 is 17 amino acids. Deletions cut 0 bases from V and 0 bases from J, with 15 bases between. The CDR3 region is CARSLGSGAGYQETQYF. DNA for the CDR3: TGTGCCAGAAGCTTGGGATCTGGGGCCGGGTACCAAGAGACCCAGTACTTC.

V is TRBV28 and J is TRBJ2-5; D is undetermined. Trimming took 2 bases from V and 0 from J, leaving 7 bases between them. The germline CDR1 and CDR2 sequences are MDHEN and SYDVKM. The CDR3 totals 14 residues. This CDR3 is CASSLGSYQETQYF. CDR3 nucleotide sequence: TGTGCCAGCAGTTTAGGTTCGTACCAAGAGACCCAGTACTTC.

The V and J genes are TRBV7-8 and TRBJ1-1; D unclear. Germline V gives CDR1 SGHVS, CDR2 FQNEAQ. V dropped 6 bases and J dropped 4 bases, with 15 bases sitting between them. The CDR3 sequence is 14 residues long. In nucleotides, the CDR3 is TGTGCCAGCAGAGCCGGGCGTGTAGGCACTGAAGCTTTCTTT. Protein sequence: CASRAGRVGTEAFF.